The T cell receptor beta chain described here comes from a study of T cell responses to AZD1222 COVID-19 vaccine. Germline lookup yields CDR1 LGHDT and CDR2 YNNKEL (reference sequence). CDR3 length equals 13 residues. The germline V and J ends were trimmed by 5 bases and 2 bases, with 9 bases remaining between them. The data were produced by immunoSEQ multiplex PCR, yet TCRdb's version contains in-frame clones alone and is incomplete. The sample lists about 120,000 clones; 93% were seen once. As regards this clone: Its antigen is still unknown.

The study's findings and limits: The study found Spike-specific TCR breadth and depth rose after two AZD1222 doses. At 160-218 and 743-854, vaccine-associated CD4 TCRs were dominant, and they spanned spike. Donor demographics were predominantly white British with a female majority; clonal diversity may be underestimated. Sampled repertoires all dated from after the peak T cell response.

The chain is built from TRBV3-1 (or the pseudogene TRBV3-2) and TRBJ1-2; D possibly corresponds to TRBD1 (5 bases). The input for sequencing was peripheral blood, taken 28 days after the second AZD1222 dose. The receptor was derived from an adult who received the AZD1222 COVID-19 vaccine. Written as DNA, the CDR3 is TGTGCCAGCAGCTTCAGGGAAAACTATGGCTACACCTTC. Translated: CASSFRENYGYTF.